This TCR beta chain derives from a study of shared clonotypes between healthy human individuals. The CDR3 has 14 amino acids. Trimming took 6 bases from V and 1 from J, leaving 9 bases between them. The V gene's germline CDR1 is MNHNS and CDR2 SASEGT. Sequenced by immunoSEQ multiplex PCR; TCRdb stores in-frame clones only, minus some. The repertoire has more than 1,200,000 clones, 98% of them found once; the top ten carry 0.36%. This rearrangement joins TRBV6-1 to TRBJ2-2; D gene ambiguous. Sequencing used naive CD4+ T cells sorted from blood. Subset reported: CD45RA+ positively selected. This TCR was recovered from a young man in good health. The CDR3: CASRGRRNTGELFF. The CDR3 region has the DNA TGTGCCAGCAGGGGCCGGAGGAACACCGGGGAGCTGTTTTTT.